The 8 T cell receptor beta chains given below trace back to one sample, sequenced in a study of T cells expressing NK-cell markers. From its re-call of the 5' RACE reads, TCRdb lists each CDR3 protein once, without DNA. In all, the sample yields roughly 170,000 distinct CDR3 sequences. Source material: blood T cells: a sorted CD56 or NKG2C T cell subset, CD4+ or CD8+ T cells, or bulk PBMC T cells (not recorded which). The source of these receptors is a woman aged 18 to 69 in good health.

This chain links TRBV20-1 with TRBJ1-2; TCRdb's D call of TRBD1 is untestable without DNA. CDR3 length: 17 residues. Per germline, CDR1 DFQATT and CDR2 SNEGSKA (reference sequence). The chain's CDR3 is CSARDGGALPANYGYTF.

This chain joins TRBV20-1 and TRBJ2-5; there is no DNA to check the TCRdb D call of TRBD1. CDR3 length equals 16 residues. Germline V gene sequence: CDR1 DFQATT, CDR2 SNEGSKA (reference sequence). The CDR3 region is CSARDLSRGHQETQYF.

The chain is built from TRBV21-1 and TRBJ2-5; TCRdb indicates TRBD1, and absent DNA this call remains unverified. TRBV21-1 is a listed pseudogene. The CDR3 loop spans 18 amino acids. The CDR3 sequence: CASSASRGTGCYQETQYF.

V gene TRBV6-2 or TRBV6-3 combines with J gene TRBJ2-3. Germline V CDR1 and CDR2: MNHEY, SVGEGT. There are 15 residues in the CDR3. The CDR3 is CASSSRLVLTDTQYF.

This chain uses TRBV3-1 with TRBJ2-6; TCRdb reports TRBD1, a call that lacks DNA to check it against. The CDR3 is 15 residues long. CDR1 is LGHDT and CDR2 is YNNKEL in the germline V gene (reference sequence). This CDR3 reads CATADRGAGANVLTF. Full variable domain (rest looked up from reference TRBV3-1 and TRBJ2-6): DTAVSQTPKYLVTQMGNDKSIKCEQNLGHDTMYWYKQDSKKFLKIMFSYNNKELIINETVPNRFSPKSPDKAHLNLHINSLELGDSAVYFCATADRGAGANVLTFGAGSRLTVL.

The rearrangement links TRBV24-1 to TRBJ2-7. The CDR3 spans 17 residues. Germline values: CDR1 KGHDR, CDR2 SFDVKD. CDR3 sequence reads: CATSDSRLAKDQYEQYF.

The chain combines TRBV5-1 with TRBJ2-5; TCRdb's D call, TRBD1, is unchecked because there is no DNA. CDR3 length: 13 amino acids. Germline CDR1 SGHRS, CDR2 YFSETQ. CDR3 sequence reads: CASRNVLKETQYF.

The chain has TRBV24-1 and TRBJ1-2; TCRdb's D gene call, TRBD1, goes unchecked for lack of DNA. The CDR3 has 16 residues. Germline V CDR1 and CDR2: KGHDR, SFDVKD. CDR3 amino acids: CATSEAPGQGYYGYTF.